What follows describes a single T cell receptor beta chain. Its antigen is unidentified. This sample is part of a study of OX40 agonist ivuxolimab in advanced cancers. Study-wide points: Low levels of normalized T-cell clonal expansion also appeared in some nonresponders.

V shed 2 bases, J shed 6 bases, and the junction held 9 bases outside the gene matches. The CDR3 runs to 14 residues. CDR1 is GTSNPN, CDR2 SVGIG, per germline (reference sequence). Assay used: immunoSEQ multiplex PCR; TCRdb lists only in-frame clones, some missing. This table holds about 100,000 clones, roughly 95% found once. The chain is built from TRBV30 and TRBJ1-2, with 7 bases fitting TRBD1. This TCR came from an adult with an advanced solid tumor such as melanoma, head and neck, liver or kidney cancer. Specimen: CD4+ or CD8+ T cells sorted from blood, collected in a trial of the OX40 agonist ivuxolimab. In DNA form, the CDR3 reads TGTGCCTGGAGTTACGGGACAGTGACGGATGGCTACACCTTC. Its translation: CAWSYGTVTDGYTF.